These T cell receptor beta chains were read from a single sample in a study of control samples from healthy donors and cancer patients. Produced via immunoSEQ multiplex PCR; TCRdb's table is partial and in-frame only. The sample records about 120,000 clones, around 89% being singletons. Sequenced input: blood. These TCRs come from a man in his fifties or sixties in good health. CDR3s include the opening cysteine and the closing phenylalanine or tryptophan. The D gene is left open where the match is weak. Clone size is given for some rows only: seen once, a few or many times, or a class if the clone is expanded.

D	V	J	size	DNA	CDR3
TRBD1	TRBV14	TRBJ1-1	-	TGTGCCAGCAGCTACACAGGGGTTGAAGCTTTCTTT	CASSYTGVEAFF
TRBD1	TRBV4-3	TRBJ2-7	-	TGCGCCAGCAGCCAGGGACAGGGTGGGTCCTACGAGCAGTACTTC	CASSQGQGGSYEQYF
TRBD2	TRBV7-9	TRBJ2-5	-	TGTGCCAGCAGCTTAGGCATTAGCGGGTTGAACCAAGAGACCCAGTACTTC	CASSLGISGLNQETQYF
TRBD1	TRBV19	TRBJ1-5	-	TGTGCCAGTAACCCGCAGACCGGGACAGGCTTCAATCAGCCCCAGCATTTT	CASNPQTGTGFNQPQHF
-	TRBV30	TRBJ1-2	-	TGTGCCTGGAGTGTAGACCGCCGAACGGGCTACACCTTC	CAWSVDRRTGYTF
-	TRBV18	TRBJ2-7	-	TGTGCCAGCTCACCACTTAGGACTAACTCCTACGAGCAGTACTTC	CASSPLRTNSYEQYF
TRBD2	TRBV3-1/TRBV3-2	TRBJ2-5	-	TGTGCCAGCAGCCATCGGGGGGGACTTCAAGAGACCCAGTACTTC	CASSHRGGLQETQYF
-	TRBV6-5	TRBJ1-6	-	TGTGCCAGCAACGAGGGGAATAATTCACCCCTCCACTTT	CASNEGNNSPLHF
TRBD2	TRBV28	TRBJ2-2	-	TGTGCCAGCAGCCCCCCCAGCGGGGGTTCGTACACCGGGGAGCTGTTTTTT	CASSPPSGGSYTGELFF
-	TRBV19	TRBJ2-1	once	TGTGCCAGTAGTACCGGATGGGCGAATGAGCAGTTCTTC	CASSTGWANEQFF
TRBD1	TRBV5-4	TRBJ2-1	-	TGTGCCAGCAGCGAAGCGACAGGGCAAGGGGGCAATGAGCAGTTCTTC	CASSEATGQGGNEQFF
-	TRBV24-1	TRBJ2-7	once	TGTGCCACCAGTGATTCCTGGACCCAGGGGACCTACGAGCAGTACTTC	CATSDSWTQGTYEQYF
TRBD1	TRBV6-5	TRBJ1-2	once	TGTGCCAGCAGAGGGACAGGGAGCGGGGGCTACACCTTC	CASRGTGSGGYTF
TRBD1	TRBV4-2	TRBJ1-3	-	TGTGCCAGCAGCCAAGATAAAGGGACAGGGGAGAACACCATATATTTT	CASSQDKGTGENTIYF
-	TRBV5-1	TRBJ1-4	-	TGCGCCACTTCCAACTCGGGAGTGAATGAAAAACTGTTTTTT	CATSNSGVNEKLFF
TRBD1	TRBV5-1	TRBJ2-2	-	TGCGCCAGCAGCGTGGGACAGGGTGTTGGCGGGGAGCTGTTTTTT	CASSVGQGVGGELFF
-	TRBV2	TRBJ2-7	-	TGTGCCAGCAGCCTATACTCCGAGCAGTACTTC	CASSLYSEQYF
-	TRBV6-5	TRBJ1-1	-	TGTGCCAGCAGGGTCCAAACTGAAGCTTTCTTT	CASRVQTEAFF
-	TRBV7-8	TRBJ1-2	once	TGTGCCAGCAGCTTACATGGAAACGGGAACTATGGCTACACCTTC	CASSLHGNGNYGYTF
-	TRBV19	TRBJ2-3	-	TGTGCCAGTAGTATTGGCGACGGATTCCTTTCTAGCACAGATACGCAGTATTTT	CASSIGDGFLSSTDTQYF
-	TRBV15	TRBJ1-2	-	TGTGCCACCAGCAGAGATCTTTCGGGGAACTATGGCTACACCTTC	CATSRDLSGNYGYTF
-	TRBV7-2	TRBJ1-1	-	TGTGCCAGCAGCTTAGTGGTAAACACTGAAGCTTTCTTT	CASSLVVNTEAFF
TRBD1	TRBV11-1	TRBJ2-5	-	TGTGCCAGCAGCTTATGGGACAGGCTACAAGAGACCCAGTACTTC	CASSLWDRLQETQYF
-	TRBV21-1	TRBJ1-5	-	TGTGCCAGCAGCAACCCTAGATGGGACAGGGGGCGCGAGGGCAATCAGCCCCAGCATTTT	CASSNPRWDRGREGNQPQHF
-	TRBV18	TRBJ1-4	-	TGTGCCAGCTCACCACCGGCACCGGGGGAGGTGAATGGTGAAAAACTGTTTTTT	CASSPPAPGEVNGEKLFF